This T cell receptor beta chain appears in the sequencing data of a study of a mutant IDH1 vaccine in newly diagnosed glioma. Study in general: Beginning 4-6 weeks after radiotherapy alone, or with temozolomide cycles, vaccination took place.

Study-level results: Whatever changes occurred in top peripheral T cell clonotypes seemed unrelated to pseudoprogression.

This CDR3 has 16 residues. The germline V gene has CDR1 SGHKS and CDR2 YYEKEE (reference sequence). V lost 0 bases, J lost 4 bases, and 17 bases lay in between. Generated by immunoSEQ multiplex PCR, the TCRdb table keeps only in-frame clones and is missing some. The sample has tens of thousands of clones; about 88% are singletons. Of note for this clone: Its antigen is not identified.

Stated time point: week 35, safety follow-up. In every dose of vaccine, 300 ug of mutant IDH1 20-mer peptide was given alongside topical imiquimod. The V and J genes are TRBV5-5 and TRBJ2-7; D possibly corresponds to TRBD1 (5 bases). The sample here was PBMCs, taken from a glioma patient whose treatment included an IDH1 peptide vaccine. This receptor was obtained from a man aged 25 to 40 with glioma. CDR3 amino acids: CASSLVQGDSLYEQYF. DNA for the CDR3: TGTGCCAGCAGCTTGGTTCAGGGCGACTCCTTGTACGAGCAGTACTTC.